One and the same sample provided the 20 T cell receptor beta chains below, sequenced in a study of vaccination and CD4 T cells after COVID-19 (dated by TCRdb to the early 2020s). Library generation was performed with PCR. Sequencing was carried out with an Illumina iSeq 100. DNA from cultured CD4+ T cells was subjected to TCR sequencing with the Oncomine TCR Beta short-read assay at the Johns Hopkins FTIC core. TCRdb trimmed public reads at Q25 via fastp, called clones via MiXCR and kept in-frame beta chains. A single entry per CDR3 protein holds the most common genes and DNA from its merged rows. The sample records fewer than 12,000 distinct CDR3 sequences, around 50% of which are singletons. Clones ranked in the top ten supply roughly 28% of the sample. Sample treatment or condition, as interpreted from the label and publication: roughly ten-day PBMC culture with coronavirus spike peptide pools or control peptides (ViraFEST assay).

No antigens are known for them. The sample comprised CD4+ T cells from blood, cultured in vitro. The receptors here all came from a human donor who had recovered from COVID-19.

The chain uses TRBV6-1 and TRBJ2-5, with D uncertain. The ends were cut back, 3 bases at V and 1 base at J, with 9 bases in the middle. Germline CDR1 MNHNS, CDR2 SASEGT. The CDR3 has 14 amino acids. The CDR3: CASSDSGSQETQYF. As DNA, the CDR3 is TGTGCCAGCAGTGATAGTGGCAGCCAAGAGACCCAGTACTTC.

The rearrangement links TRBV7-2 to TRBJ1-3; D is possibly TRBD1 (5 bases). Trimming left V 1 base short and J 3 bases short, with 13 bases between. Germline-derived CDR1 and CDR2 are SGHTA and FQGNSA. This CDR3 region has 16 residues. CDR3: CASSLDQGRIGNTIYF. CDR3 sequence (DNA): TGTGCCAGCAGCTTAGATCAGGGACGAATTGGAAACACCATATATTTT.

The DNA for the CDR3 is TGTGCCAGCAGTTCCCTCGGACGGAGCTCTGGAAACACCATATATTTT. It translates to CASSSLGRSSGNTIYF. V is TRBV28 and J is TRBJ1-3; D not resolved. Germline CDR1 MDHEN, CDR2 SYDVKM. The CDR3 consists of 16 residues. V lost 4 bases and J lost 0, with 13 bases in between. Full variable domain (remainder filled in from reference TRBV28 and TRBJ1-3): DVKVTQSSRYLVKRTGEKVFLECVQDMDHENMFWYRQDPGLGLRLIYFSYDVKMKEKGDIPEGYSVSREKKERFSLILESASTNQTSMYLCASSSLGRSSGNTIYFGEGSWLTVV.

This clonotype was seen a handful of times. This chain connects TRBV27 to TRBJ2-5; TRBD1 might be the D (7 bases). CDR3 length equals 13 residues. With 8 bases removed from V and 2 bases from J, the gap between germline ends came to 12 bases. Germline values: CDR1 MNHEY, CDR2 SMNVEV (reference sequence). The CDR3 DNA reads as TGTGCCAGCGGGGGGACAGATCAAGAGACCCAGTACTTC. This encodes CASGGTDQETQYF.

This rearrangement joins TRBV10-1 to TRBJ2-3, with 9 bases that match TRBD2. The V gene end was trimmed by 4 bases and the J gene end by 14 bases; junction bases not matched to a gene: 10. The germline V gene has CDR1 WNHNN and CDR2 SYGVQD (reference sequence). CDR3 length: 13 residues. For the CDR3, the DNA is TGCGCCAGCAGTGTCCAGCGGGGGGCCCCGCTGTATTTT. Amino acid sequence: CASSVQRGAPLYF.

There are a few counts of this clonotype. V and J are TRBV19 and TRBJ1-5; tentative D call: TRBD1 (5 bases). Germline CDR1 LNHDA, CDR2 SQIVND (reference sequence). This CDR3 has 14 amino acids. V lost 4 bases and J 4 bases, leaving 11 bases between the germline ends. The CDR3 DNA is TGTGCCAGTAGTAGGGGGAGTGATAATCAGCCCCAGCATTTT. This translates into CASSRGSDNQPQHF.

The gene calls are TRBV4-1 and TRBJ2-1, with a weak D call TRBD1 (5 bases). The CDR3 contains 13 residues. Germline CDR1 is MGHRA and CDR2 is YSYEKL. V was pared by 2 bases and J by 10 bases, with 12 bases between. For the CDR3, the DNA is TGCGCCAGCAGCCAACCCGCAGGGTTCGAGCAGTTCTTC. This sequence encodes CASSQPAGFEQFF.

This sequence joins TRBV3-1 and TRBJ1-5; D remains ambiguous. V lost 0 bases to trimming and J lost 3 bases, with 9 bases between them. Germline lookup yields CDR1 LGHDT and CDR2 YNNKEL (reference sequence). This CDR3 is built from 15 residues. CDR3: CASSQDSGYNQPQHF. The CDR3, as DNA: TGTGCCAGCAGCCAAGATTCGGGGTACAATCAGCCCCAGCATTTT.

This rearrangement joins TRBV6-1 to TRBJ2-5; the D is unclear. The V gene's germline CDR1 is MNHNS and CDR2 SASEGT. V lost 5 bases and J lost 4, with 26 bases in between. This CDR3 is 18 amino acids long. CDR3 nucleotide sequence: TGTGCCAGCAGTCCTACTATGCAGGTGGCAGTTTATCGAGAGACCCAGTACTTC. It translates to CASSPTMQVAVYRETQYF.

This rearrangement joins TRBV30 to TRBJ1-5; D is unresolved. V was clipped by 0 bases and J by 4 bases, with 7 bases between them. The CDR3 totals 13 residues. Per the germline V gene, CDR1 is GTSNPN and CDR2 is SVGIG (reference sequence). In DNA, the CDR3 is TGTGCCTGGAGTGTAGGCGGAAATCAGCCCCAGCATTTT. This codes for CAWSVGGNQPQHF.

The chain is built from TRBV27 and TRBJ2-2; 9 bases are a match to TRBD1. The germline V gene has CDR1 MNHEY and CDR2 SMNVEV (reference sequence). V gave up 2 bases and J gave up 4 bases; unmatched junction bases: 2. The CDR3 has 15 amino acids. Here the CDR3 reads CASSLQTGGTGELFF. The CDR3 region has the DNA TGTGCCAGCAGTTTACAGACAGGGGGCACCGGGGAGCTGTTTTTT.

The V call is TRBV6-2 or TRBV6-3, the J call TRBJ1-1; D remains ambiguous. Trimming shortened V by 4 bases and J by 1 base, and 10 bases separated the two germline ends. Germline CDR1 is MNHEY and CDR2 is SVGEGT. The CDR3 has 14 amino acids. The CDR3, as DNA: TGTGCCAGCAGTTCTCAAAGACAGAACACTGAAGCTTTCTTT. Translated: CASSSQRQNTEAFF.

This chain joins TRBV19 and TRBJ1-4; possible D gene TRBD1, 5 bases. CDR1 LNHDA and CDR2 SQIVND come from the germline V gene (reference sequence). The V end was cut by 10 bases, the J end by 5 bases, with 14 bases between. The CDR3 runs 13 residues. CDR3 nucleotides: TGTGCCACCAGGCGGAAGGGGAATGAAAAACTGTTTTTT. Protein product: CATRRKGNEKLFF.

This sequence joins TRBV20-1 and TRBJ1-3; possible D gene TRBD1, 5 bases. Germline CDR1 is DFQATT and CDR2 is SNEGSKA (reference sequence). The V gene lost 0 bases and the J gene lost 2 bases, with 8 bases spanning the gap. The CDR3 loop spans 14 amino acids. In DNA form, the CDR3 reads TGCAGTGCTAGAGAGGGACGAGCTGGAAACACCATATATTTT. Its translation is CSAREGRAGNTIYF.

The gene calls are TRBV11-3 and TRBJ2-5; 7 positions match TRBD2. J lost 4 bases, V lost 4 bases, and 3 bases had no gene match. The CDR3 sequence is 13 residues long. Germline-derived CDR1 and CDR2 are SGHNT and YENEEA. In nucleotides, the CDR3 is TGTGCCAGCAGCTCGGGGGGAGGAGAGACCCAGTACTTC. It yields the protein CASSSGGGETQYF. The full variable domain, rest sourced from reference TRBV11-3 and TRBJ2-5, is EAGVVQSPRYKIIEKKQPVAFWCNPISGHNTLYWYLQNLGQGPELLIRYENEEAVDDSQLPKDRFSAERLKGVDSTLKIQPAELGDSAVYLCASSSGGGETQYFGPGTRLLVL.

This rearrangement joins TRBV20-1 to TRBJ2-7; 9 nucleotides match TRBD2. J was trimmed by 2 bases and V by 0 bases; bases with no gene match: 8. There are 16 residues in the CDR3. Germline V gene sequence: CDR1 DFQATT, CDR2 SNEGSKA (reference sequence). The DNA of the CDR3 is TGCAGTGCTAGAGAGGGGAAAGCGGGGGGTACCTACGAGCAGTACTTC. This gives the protein CSAREGKAGGTYEQYF.

The chain combines TRBV18 with TRBJ2-1; D remains ambiguous. CDR1 and CDR2 from the germline V gene are KGHSH and LQKENI. This CDR3 has 14 residues. V was pared by 8 bases and J by 8 bases, with 19 bases between. The CDR3: CASQNQVRLDEQFF. For the CDR3, the DNA is TGTGCCAGCCAAAACCAGGTTAGGTTGGATGAGCAGTTCTTC. The variable domain in full, completed from reference TRBV18 and TRBJ2-1, reads NAGVMQNPRHLVRRRGQEARLRCSPMKGHSHVYWYRQLPEEGLKFMVYLQKENIIDESGMPKERFSAEFPKEGPSILRIQQVVRGDSAAYFCASQNQVRLDEQFFGPGTRLTVL.

This clonotype is medium-sized (0.01 to 0.1%) in the sample. The CDR3 sequence: CASSEEKGWGNEQFF. The CDR3 nucleotides read TGTGCCAGCAGTGAAGAAAAGGGGTGGGGCAATGAGCAGTTCTTC. This chain uses TRBV2 with TRBJ2-1; weak D call: TRBD1 (5 bases). Trimming stripped 1 base from V and 6 bases from J, with 13 bases between. Germline CDR1 and CDR2: SNHLY and FYNNEI. CDR3 length: 15 amino acids. Variable domain in full (rest from reference TRBV2 and TRBJ2-1): EPEVTQTPSHQVTQMGQEVILRCVPISNHLYFYWYRQILGQKVEFLVSFYNNEISEKSEIFDDQFSVERPDGSNFTLKIRSTKLEDSAMYFCASSEEKGWGNEQFFGPGTRLTVL.

The chain carries TRBV28 and TRBJ2-6, with TRBD1 matching 8 bases. V shed 7 bases, J shed 0 bases, and the junction held 5 bases outside the gene matches. CDR3 length: 16 residues. Germline V gene lookup returns CDR1 MDHEN and CDR2 SYDVKM. CDR3 region: CASNRDRSSGANVLTF. The CDR3 region has the DNA TGTGCCAGCAACCGGGACAGGAGCTCTGGGGCCAACGTCCTGACTTTC.

V gene TRBV6-1 combines with J gene TRBJ2-1; 11 bases are a match to TRBD2. The CDR3 runs 20 residues. In germline, CDR1 is MNHNS, CDR2 SASEGT. The V and J ends lost 10 bases and 0 bases, in that order; junction bases with no gene match: 20. The CDR3 DNA sequence: TGTGCCACCGGAGGACCTGATTGGGCTAGCGGGGGGCACTCCTACAATGAGCAGTTCTTC. Encoded protein: CATGGPDWASGGHSYNEQFF.